Described below is a single T cell receptor (beta chain) sequence and its context. Its target is unknown. This CDR3 has 13 residues. CDR1 and CDR2 (germline): GTSNPN, SVGIG (reference sequence). V lost 2 bases, J lost 3 bases, and 8 bases lay in between. Analyses pooled second doses at about 4 or about 12 weeks. Method: immunoSEQ multiplex PCR; TCRdb's copy keeps in-frame clones and lacks some. The data hold over 150,000 clones, with just over 85% observed a single time. The data are from a study of T cell responses to AZD1222 COVID-19 vaccine. Overall study findings and caveats: A mostly white British donor set with more females was recruited, and clonal diversity was possibly underestimated. Repertoires were sampled only after the peak T cell response. An increase in Spike-specific TCR breadth and depth was observed after two AZD1222 doses.

The origin of this receptor is an adult who received the AZD1222 COVID-19 vaccine. The sequencing used peripheral blood, collected 28 days after the second AZD1222 dose. The V and J genes are TRBV30 and TRBJ1-3, with D perhaps matching TRBD1 (5 bases). This CDR3 is CAWSQGYGNTIYF. The CDR3 coding sequence is TGTGCCTGGAGTCAGGGATATGGAAACACCATATATTTT. Supplemented by reference TRBV30 and TRBJ1-3, the full variable domain reads SQTIHQWPATLVQPVGSPLSLECTVEGTSNPNLYWYRQAAGRGLQLLFYSVGIGQISSEVPQNLSASRPQDRQFILSSKKLLLSDSGFYLCAWSQGYGNTIYFGEGSWLTVV.